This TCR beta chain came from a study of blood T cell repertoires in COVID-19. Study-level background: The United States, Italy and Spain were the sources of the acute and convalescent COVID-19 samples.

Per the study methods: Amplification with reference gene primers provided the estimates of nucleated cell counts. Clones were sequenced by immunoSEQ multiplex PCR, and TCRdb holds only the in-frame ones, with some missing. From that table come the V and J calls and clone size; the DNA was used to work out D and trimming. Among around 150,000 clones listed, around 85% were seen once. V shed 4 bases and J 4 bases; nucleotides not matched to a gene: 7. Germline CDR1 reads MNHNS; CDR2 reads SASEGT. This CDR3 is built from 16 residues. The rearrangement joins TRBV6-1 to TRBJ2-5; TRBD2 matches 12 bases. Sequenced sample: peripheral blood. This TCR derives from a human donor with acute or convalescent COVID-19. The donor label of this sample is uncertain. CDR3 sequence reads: CASSVASGGAAETQYF. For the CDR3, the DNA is TGTGCCAGCAGTGTAGCTAGCGGGGGGGCAGCAGAGACCCAGTACTTC.